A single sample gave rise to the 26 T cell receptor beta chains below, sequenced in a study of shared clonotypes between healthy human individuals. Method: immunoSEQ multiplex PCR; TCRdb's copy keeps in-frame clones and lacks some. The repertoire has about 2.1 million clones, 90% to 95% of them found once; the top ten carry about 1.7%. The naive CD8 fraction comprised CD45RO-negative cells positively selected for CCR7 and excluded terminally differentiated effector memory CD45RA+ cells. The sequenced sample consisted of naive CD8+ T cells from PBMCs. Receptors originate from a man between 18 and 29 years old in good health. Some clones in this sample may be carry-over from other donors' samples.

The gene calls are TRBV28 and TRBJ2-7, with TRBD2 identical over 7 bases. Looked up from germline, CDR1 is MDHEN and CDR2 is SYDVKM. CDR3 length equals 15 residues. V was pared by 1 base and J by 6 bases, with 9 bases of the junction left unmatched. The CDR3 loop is CASSLFYGRIAEQYF. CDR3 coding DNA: TGTGCCAGCAGTTTATTCTACGGGAGGATTGCCGAGCAGTACTTC. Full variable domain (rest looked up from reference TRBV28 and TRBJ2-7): DVKVTQSSRYLVKRTGEKVFLECVQDMDHENMFWYRQDPGLGLRLIYFSYDVKMKEKGDIPEGYSVSREKKERFSLILESASTNQTSMYLCASSLFYGRIAEQYFGPGTRLTVT.

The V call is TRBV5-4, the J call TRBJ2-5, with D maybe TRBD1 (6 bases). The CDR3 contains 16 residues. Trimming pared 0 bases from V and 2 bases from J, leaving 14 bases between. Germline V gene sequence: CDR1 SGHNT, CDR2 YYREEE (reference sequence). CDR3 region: CASSLEPGQLQETQYF. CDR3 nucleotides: TGTGCCAGCAGCTTGGAACCGGGACAACTACAAGAGACCCAGTACTTC.

The DNA for the CDR3 is TGTGCCACCAGCAGAGTGGGAGGAGGGTTTCAGCCCCAGCATTTT. It encodes CATSRVGGGFQPQHF. This chain connects TRBV15 to TRBJ1-5; the D is unclear. Germline lookup yields CDR1 LNHNV and CDR2 YYDKDF (reference sequence). The CDR3 runs to 15 residues. Deletions cut 1 base from V and 6 bases from J, with 13 bases between.

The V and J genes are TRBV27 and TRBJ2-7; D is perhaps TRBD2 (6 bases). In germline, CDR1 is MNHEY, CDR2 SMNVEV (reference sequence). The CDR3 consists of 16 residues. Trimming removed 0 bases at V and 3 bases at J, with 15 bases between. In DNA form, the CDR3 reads TGTGCCAGCAGTTTATCGACCGGGGAGGCGCACTACGAGCAGTACTTC. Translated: CASSLSTGEAHYEQYF.

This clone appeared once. The CDR3 loop is CASSHAGADYGYTF. The CDR3 bases are TGCGCCAGCAGCCATGCTGGTGCGGACTATGGCTACACCTTC. The chain joins TRBV4-1 to TRBJ1-2; D unresolved. The V end was cut by 3 bases, the J end by 3 bases, with 11 bases between. In germline, CDR1 is MGHRA, CDR2 YSYEKL. This CDR3 contains 14 residues.

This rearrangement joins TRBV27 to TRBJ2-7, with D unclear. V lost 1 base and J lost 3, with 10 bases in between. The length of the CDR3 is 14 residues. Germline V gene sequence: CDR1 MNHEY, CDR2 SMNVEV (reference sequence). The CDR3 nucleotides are TGTGCCAGCAGTTTATTGGCGGACCGCTACGAGCAGTACTTC. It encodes CASSLLADRYEQYF.

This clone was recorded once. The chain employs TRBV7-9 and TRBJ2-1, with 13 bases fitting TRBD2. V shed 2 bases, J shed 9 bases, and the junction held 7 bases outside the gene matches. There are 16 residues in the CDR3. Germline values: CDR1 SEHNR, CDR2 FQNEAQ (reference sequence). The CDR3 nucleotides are TGTGCCAGCAGCTTACCACTAGCGGGAGGGCCCGGTGAGCAGTTCTTC. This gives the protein CASSLPLAGGPGEQFF.

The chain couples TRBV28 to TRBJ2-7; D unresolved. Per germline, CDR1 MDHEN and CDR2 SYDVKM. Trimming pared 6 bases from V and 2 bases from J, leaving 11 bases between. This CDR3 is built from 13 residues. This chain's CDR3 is CASSPYGPYEQYF. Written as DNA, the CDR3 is TGTGCCAGCAGCCCCTACGGCCCCTACGAGCAGTACTTC. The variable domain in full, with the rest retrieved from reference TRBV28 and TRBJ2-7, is DVKVTQSSRYLVKRTGEKVFLECVQDMDHENMFWYRQDPGLGLRLIYFSYDVKMKEKGDIPEGYSVSREKKERFSLILESASTNQTSMYLCASSPYGPYEQYFGPGTRLTVT.

In DNA form, the CDR3 reads TGTGCCAGCAGTATCAGGGGCCCGGGGGGGCGGCGGAACTATGGCTACACCTTC. Translation: CASSIRGPGGRRNYGYTF. V and J are TRBV28 and TRBJ1-2; perhaps TRBD1 as D (6 bases). The ends were cut back, 5 bases at V and 2 bases at J, with 24 bases in the middle. The CDR3 has 18 residues. Germline V gene data show CDR1 as MDHEN and CDR2 as SYDVKM.

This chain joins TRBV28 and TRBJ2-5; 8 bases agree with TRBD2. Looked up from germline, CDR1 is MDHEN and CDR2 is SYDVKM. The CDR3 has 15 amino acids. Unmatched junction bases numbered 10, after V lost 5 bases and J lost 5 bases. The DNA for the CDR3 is TGTGCCAGCAGTCCTCCGGGACTAGGGGCGGAGACCCAGTACTTC. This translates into CASSPPGLGAETQYF.

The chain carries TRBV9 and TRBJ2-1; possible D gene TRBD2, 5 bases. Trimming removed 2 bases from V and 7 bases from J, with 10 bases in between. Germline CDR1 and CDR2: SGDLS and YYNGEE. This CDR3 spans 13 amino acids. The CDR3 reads CASSVLPGNEQFF. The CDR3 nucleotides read TGTGCCAGCAGCGTCTTACCGGGGAATGAGCAGTTCTTC.

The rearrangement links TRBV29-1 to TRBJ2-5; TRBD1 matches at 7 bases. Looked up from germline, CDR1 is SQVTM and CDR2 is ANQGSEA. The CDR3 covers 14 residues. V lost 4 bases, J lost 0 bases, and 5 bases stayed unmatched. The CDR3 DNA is TGCAGCGTTGGAGGGACAGACTACCAAGAGACCCAGTACTTC. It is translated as CSVGGTDYQETQYF.

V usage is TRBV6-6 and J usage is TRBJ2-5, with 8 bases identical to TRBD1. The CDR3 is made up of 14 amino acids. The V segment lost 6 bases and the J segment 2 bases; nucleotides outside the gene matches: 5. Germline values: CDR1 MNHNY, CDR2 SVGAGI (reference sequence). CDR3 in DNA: TGTGCCAGCAGCCTCGACAGGGGTCAAGAGACCCAGTACTTC. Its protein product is CASSLDRGQETQYF.

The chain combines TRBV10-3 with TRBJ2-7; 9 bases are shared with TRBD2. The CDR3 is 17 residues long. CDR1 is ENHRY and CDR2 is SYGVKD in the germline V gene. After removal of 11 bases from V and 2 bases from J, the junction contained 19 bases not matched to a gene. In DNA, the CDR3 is TGTGCCGCGGCAGGAGGGACTAGCTCTCCATCACCCTACGAGCAGTACTTC. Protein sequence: CAAAGGTSSPSPYEQYF.

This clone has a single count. DNA of the CDR3: TGTGCCAGCAGCTATGCCCAAAGAGATGAGCAGTTCTTC. Amino acids: CASSYAQRDEQFF. The genes are TRBV9 and TRBJ2-1; D is undetermined. This CDR3 contains 13 residues. Trimming cost V 4 bases and J 8 bases, with 13 bases left between them. CDR1 and CDR2 from the germline V gene are SGDLS and YYNGEE.

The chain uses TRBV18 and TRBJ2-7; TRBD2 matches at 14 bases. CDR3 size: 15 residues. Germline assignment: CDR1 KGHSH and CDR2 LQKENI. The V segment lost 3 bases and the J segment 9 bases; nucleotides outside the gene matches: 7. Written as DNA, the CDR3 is TGTGCCAGCTCACCTTCCGGGACTAGCGGGAGAGGGCAGTACTTC. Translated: CASSPSGTSGRGQYF.

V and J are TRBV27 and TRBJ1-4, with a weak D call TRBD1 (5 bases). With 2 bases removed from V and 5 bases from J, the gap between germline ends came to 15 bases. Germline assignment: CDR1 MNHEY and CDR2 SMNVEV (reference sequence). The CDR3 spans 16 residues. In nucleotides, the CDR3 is TGTGCCAGCAGTTTAATTCCGCGACAGAGAAATGAAAAACTGTTTTTT. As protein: CASSLIPRQRNEKLFF.

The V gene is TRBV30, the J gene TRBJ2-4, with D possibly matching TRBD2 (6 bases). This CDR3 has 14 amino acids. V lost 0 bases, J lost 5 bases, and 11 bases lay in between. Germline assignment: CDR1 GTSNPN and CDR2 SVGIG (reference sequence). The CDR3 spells CAWSVAGRENIQYF. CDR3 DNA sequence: TGTGCCTGGAGTGTCGCGGGACGGGAAAACATTCAGTACTTC. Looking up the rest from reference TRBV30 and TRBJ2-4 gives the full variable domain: SQTIHQWPATLVQPVGSPLSLECTVEGTSNPNLYWYRQAAGRGLQLLFYSVGIGQISSEVPQNLSASRPQDRQFILSSKKLLLSDSGFYLCAWSVAGRENIQYFGAGTRLSVL.

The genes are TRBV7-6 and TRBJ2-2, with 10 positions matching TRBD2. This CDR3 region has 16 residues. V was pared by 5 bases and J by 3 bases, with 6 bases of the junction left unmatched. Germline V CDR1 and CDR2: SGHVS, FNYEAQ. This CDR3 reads CASSEGTSAYTGELFF. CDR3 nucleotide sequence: TGTGCCAGCAGCGAGGGGACTAGCGCATACACCGGGGAGCTGTTTTTT.

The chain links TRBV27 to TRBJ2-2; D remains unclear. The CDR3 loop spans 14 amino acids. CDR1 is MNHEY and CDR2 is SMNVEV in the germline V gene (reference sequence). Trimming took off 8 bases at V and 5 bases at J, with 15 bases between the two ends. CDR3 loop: CASAPYLWTGELFF. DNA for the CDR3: TGTGCCAGCGCCCCCTATTTGTGGACCGGGGAGCTGTTTTTT.

The CDR3 bases are TGCGCCAGCATCGGGCGGGAGAATGGCAATGAGCAGTTCTTC. It specifies CASIGRENGNEQFF. The chain recombines TRBV10-2 with TRBJ2-1, with 7 bases fitting TRBD2. Germline assignment: CDR1 WSHSY and CDR2 SAAADI. This CDR3 contains 14 residues. Trimming at V came to 7 bases and at J to 6 bases, leaving 9 bases not matched to a gene.

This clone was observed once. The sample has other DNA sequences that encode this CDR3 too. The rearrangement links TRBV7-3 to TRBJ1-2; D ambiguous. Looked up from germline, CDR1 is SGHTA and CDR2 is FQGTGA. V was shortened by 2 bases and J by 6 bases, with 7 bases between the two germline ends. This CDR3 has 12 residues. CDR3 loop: CASSLGGHGYTF. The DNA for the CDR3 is TGTGCCAGCAGCTTAGGAGGACATGGCTACACCTTC.

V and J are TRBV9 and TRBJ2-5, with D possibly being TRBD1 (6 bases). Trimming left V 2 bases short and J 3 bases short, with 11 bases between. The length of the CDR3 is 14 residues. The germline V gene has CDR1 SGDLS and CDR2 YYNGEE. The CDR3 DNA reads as TGTGCCAGCAGCGTTTGGTACAGGGAAGAGACCCAGTACTTC. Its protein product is CASSVWYREETQYF.

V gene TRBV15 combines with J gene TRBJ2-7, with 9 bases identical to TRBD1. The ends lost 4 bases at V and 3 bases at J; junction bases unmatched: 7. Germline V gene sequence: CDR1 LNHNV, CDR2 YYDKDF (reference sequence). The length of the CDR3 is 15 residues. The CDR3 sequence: CATSTARGQGYEQYF. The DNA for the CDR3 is TGTGCCACCAGCACCGCCCGGGGACAGGGCTACGAGCAGTACTTC.

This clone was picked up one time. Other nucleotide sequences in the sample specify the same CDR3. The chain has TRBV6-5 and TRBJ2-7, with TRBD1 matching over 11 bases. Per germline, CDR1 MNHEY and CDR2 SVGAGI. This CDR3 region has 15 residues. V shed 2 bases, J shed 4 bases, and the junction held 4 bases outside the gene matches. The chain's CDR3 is CASSYGQGAGYEQYF. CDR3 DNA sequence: TGTGCCAGCAGTTACGGACAGGGGGCGGGATACGAGCAGTACTTC.

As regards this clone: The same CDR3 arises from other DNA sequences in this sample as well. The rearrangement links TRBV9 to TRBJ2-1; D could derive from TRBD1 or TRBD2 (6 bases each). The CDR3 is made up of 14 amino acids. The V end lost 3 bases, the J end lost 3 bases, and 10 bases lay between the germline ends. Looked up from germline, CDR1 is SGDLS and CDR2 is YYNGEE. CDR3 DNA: TGTGCCAGCAGCGGGCGGGACAACTACAATGAGCAGTTCTTC. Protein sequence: CASSGRDNYNEQFF.